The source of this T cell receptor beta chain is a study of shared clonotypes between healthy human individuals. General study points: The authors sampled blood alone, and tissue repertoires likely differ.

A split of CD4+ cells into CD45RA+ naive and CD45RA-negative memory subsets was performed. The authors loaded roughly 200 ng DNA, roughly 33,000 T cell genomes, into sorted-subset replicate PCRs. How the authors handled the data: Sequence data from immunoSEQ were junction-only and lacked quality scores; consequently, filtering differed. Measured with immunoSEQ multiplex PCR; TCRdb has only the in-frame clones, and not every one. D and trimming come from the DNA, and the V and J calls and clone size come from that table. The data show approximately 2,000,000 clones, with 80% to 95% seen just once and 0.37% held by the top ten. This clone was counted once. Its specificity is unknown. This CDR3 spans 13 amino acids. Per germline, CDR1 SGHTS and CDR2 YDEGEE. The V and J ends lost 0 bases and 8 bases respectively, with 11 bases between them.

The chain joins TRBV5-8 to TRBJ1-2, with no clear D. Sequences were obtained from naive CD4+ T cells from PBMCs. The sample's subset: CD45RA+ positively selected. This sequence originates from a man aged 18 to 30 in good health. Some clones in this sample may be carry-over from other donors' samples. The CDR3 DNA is TGTGCCAGCAGCTTGGATCTTTCGTCAGGCTACACCTTC. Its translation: CASSLDLSSGYTF.